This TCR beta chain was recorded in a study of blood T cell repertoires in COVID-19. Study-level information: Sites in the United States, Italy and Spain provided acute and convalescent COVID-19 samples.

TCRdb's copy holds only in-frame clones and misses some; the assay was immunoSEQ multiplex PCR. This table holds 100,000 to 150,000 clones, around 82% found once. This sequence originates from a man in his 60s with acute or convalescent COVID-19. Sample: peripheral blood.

The CDR3, as DNA: TGTGCCAGCAGGAGACTAGCGGGAGTATATGATACGCAGTATTTT. It encodes CASRRLAGVYDTQYF. The chain uses TRBV7-9 and TRBJ2-3, with TRBD2 matching 12 bases. The CDR3 is 15 amino acids. CDR1 is SEHNR and CDR2 is FQNEAQ in the germline V gene (reference sequence). V trimming: 6 bases; J trimming: 6 bases; junction bases outside the gene matches: 7.